This T cell receptor (beta chain) is from a study of blood T cell repertoires in COVID-19. Study-level information: From T cells, B-cell-depleted T cells, or PBMCs came the material, which was cDNA or gDNA.

Germline V gene sequence: CDR1 SGHAT, CDR2 FQNNGV. The V end lost 1 base, the J end lost 0 bases, and 19 bases lay between the germline ends. The CDR3 consists of 19 residues. Under the authors' procedure: Amplified reference gene primers provided the basis for estimating nucleated cell counts. The repertoire was sequenced with immunoSEQ multiplex PCR; TCRdb's copy has only in-frame clones and lacks some. The DNA gave D and trimming, while V, J and clone size come from that table. The top ten clones hold roughly 2.1% of a sample with around 150,000 clones, around 90% of them seen once. This TCR came from a man between 18 and 35 years old with acute or convalescent COVID-19. The sample was peripheral blood. This sequence joins TRBV11-2 and TRBJ1-3; D unclear. The CDR3 sequence: CASSLAPRVYSTSGNTIYF. The CDR3 DNA follows: TGTGCCAGCAGCTTAGCACCGCGGGTCTACTCCACCTCTGGAAACACCATATATTTT.